This T cell receptor beta chain emerged from a study of cytomegalovirus exposure and HLA in healthy donors (dated 2017 in TCRdb). Regarding the complete study: According to an earlier analysis of 450 to 650 of the donors, about 190 million T cells yielded 117 million unique TCR beta sequences and 276 Gb of sequence data. Roughly 300 gigabases of sequencing data and roughly 81 million unique TCR sequences made up an early release that covered 500 to 700 HLA-typed donors. Of the roughly 400 genotyped donors, 81% fell in the genetic ancestry cluster associated with self-reported Caucasian donors. The study was designed to test whether signatures of past pathogen exposure could be identified by cataloging public T cell receptors. The T cell repertoires of some 670 subjects were profiled by immunosequencing and related to cytomegalovirus serostatus. Along with the approximately 620-subject first cohort, a separate validation cohort of 120 different subjects was used. High-throughput TCR immunosequencing, statistical association of individual TCRs with disease status, and machine learning were combined to predict cytomegalovirus infection status. A later analysis re-analyzed previously published TCR beta repertoires from roughly 690 donors and added high-resolution HLA genotyping to study TCR occurrence patterns. Rather than using new phenotypic data, the later analysis identified candidate immune exposures from TCR beta sequences and from how often those sequences occurred across donors. In an earlier analysis of 587 of the donors, high-throughput TCR beta sequencing was used to judge whether each TCR beta V gene segment behaved as functional or pseudogenic. Donor age, sex, ethnicity and CMV serostatus were compiled together with the repertoire data. A later genetic analysis took genome-wide SNP genotypes for about 55% of the roughly 670 donors and used that subset as a discovery cohort. Every discovery cohort repertoire had been produced on one sequencing platform. HLA typing included class I and class II loci at four-digit resolution. The number of typed donors differed by locus: roughly 629-630 for A, B, C, DRB1 and DQB1; 500 to 550 for DQA1; around 580 for DPA1; and approximately 450 for DPB1. About five DR-DQ haplotypes were treated as single units for association and clustering because of strong linkage in the cohort. Among 300 to 500 genotyped donors of the cohort, an average of roughly 230,000 unique TCR beta nucleotide sequences was sequenced per donor, of which 15% to 20% were non-productive.

Relative to germline, V is missing 6 bases and J is missing 5 bases, with 4 bases of the junction outside any gene match. The germline V gene specifies SGHRS as CDR1 and YFSETQ as CDR2. The CDR3 holds 14 amino acids from the cysteine to the phenylalanine. Left in the record is the CDR3 DNA by itself, 42 bases read in frame from the first base. Comment on this clone: The antigen it binds to is not known. The sample holds no much larger clone one base away, and base qualities are not on file.

Library preparation employed the immunoSEQ multiplex PCR assay. The multiplex PCR relied on a mix of 60 forward primers for TCR Vbeta segments and 13 reverse primers for TCR Jbeta segments. The CDR3 region of rearranged TCR beta genes was amplified from genomic DNA with a multiplex PCR assay. The amplified TCR beta libraries were sequenced on the Illumina HiSeq System as 87-base-pair reads. Per the original workflow: In a later analysis, some 80 million unique TCR beta chains were counted across the approximately 670 repertoires, and roughly 10 million of these chains were shared by at least two donors. Raw reads were error-corrected and collapsed into unique sequences with a nearest-neighbor algorithm that merged closely related sequences to remove PCR and sequencing errors. To assign V, D and J gene segments, CDR3 sequences were aligned to IMGT reference sequences. For a sequence to be retained, at least a six-nucleotide match to both a V gene segment and a J gene segment was required. A rearrangement was called productive if the CDR3 had no stop codons and remained in frame with V and J, and every other rearrangement was called non-productive. CDR3 was defined by IMGT convention, running from the second conserved V-encoded cysteine to the conserved J-encoded phenylalanine. Sequences without an unambiguous match to a single V gene segment were excluded from the earlier analysis of about 640 of the donors. In an earlier analysis of approximately 500 of the donors, a V segment was called functional when productive rearrangements were above 56.7%, and segregating when the standard deviation between donors exceeded 5%. A statistical classification framework was built to diagnose cytomegalovirus status from the catalog of TCR beta chain sequences. V and J gene assignment, in a later analysis, came from comparing TCR nucleotide sequences with IMGT/GENE-DB human TR gene sequences. In a later analysis, CDR3 sequences and most-parsimonious VDJ recombination scenarios were assigned using the TCRdist pipeline. In a later analysis, each TCR beta chain was defined by its CDR3 amino acid sequence together with its V-gene family, and reads without a unique V-gene family were excluded. A later analysis removed 500 to 600 highly shared, low-generation-probability nucleotide sequences to deal with suspected cross-contamination and a sequencing artifact. In a later analysis, a clonal expansion index for each public chain was calculated from normalized within-repertoire ranks of inferred template counts. Generation probabilities in a later analysis came from a VDJ recombination model fitted to out-of-frame rearrangements, and those results were checked against IGoR. Hypergeometric tests were used in a later analysis to score TCR-TCR, TCR-HLA and TCR-CMV co-occurrence, with a repertoire-size bias correction applied to the TCR pairs. To estimate false discovery rates, a later analysis permuted the HLA or CMV assignments 20 times. In a later analysis, co-occurring TCRs were grouped using DBSCAN, and TCRdist sequence similarity was added for clustering within HLA-allele-positive subsets. Repertoires with fewer than 30,000 or more than 120,000 public chains were left out of co-occurrence clustering, as were a few repertoires with anomalous nucleotide sharing. Imported from immuneACCESS, the table was reduced by TCRdb to in-frame sequences with V and J called. These copies leave out some clones; in studies compared against another copy, an unresolved V gene accounts for under half, and the cause of the remainder is not known. The V and J calls and the clone size are those of that table, but D and trimming were determined from the DNA. For this sample the table gives about 190,000 clones, of which approximately 77% were detected only once. The top ten clones comprise around 3.5% of the sample.

The cohort was made up of under 800 healthy bone marrow donors. At the time of sampling, every cohort member was nominally healthy, though immune exposures that went unrecorded were likely present. The donor tested CMV seropositive, placing the donor among the 310 or so seropositive members of the cohort. A peripheral blood sample was collected from each donor, and TCR beta sequencing was performed on peripheral blood mononuclear cells. The Qiagen DNeasy Blood Extraction Kit was used to extract genomic DNA from the blood cell samples. Broad study findings and their caveats: In a later analysis, the rate of TCR association differed among HLA loci, with DRB1 alleles having the most associated TCRs and HLA-C alleles having the fewest. A later analysis found that most CMV-associated TCR beta chains appeared HLA-restricted, with HLA associations seemingly driven largely by CMV exposure. The classifier was reported to diagnose cytomegalovirus status with high specificity and sensitivity in both the original cohort and the validation cohort. A later genetic analysis associated a missense DCLRE1C variant with V-gene and J-gene trimming of TCR beta chains, and an independent cohort replicated the association. Seventeen rarely observed V segments, including chromosome 9 orphons, were excluded from the earlier analysis of about 500 of the donors because counts were too low. When HLA alleles, especially DR and DQ, strongly co-occurred, TCR associations were difficult to assign to individual alleles. The presence/absence analyses assumed that sequencing depth was roughly uniform across donors, and that assumption may not be true. The only immune exposure information available for the cohort was CMV serostatus. A later analysis reported that several top co-occurrence clusters appeared linked to parvovirus B19, influenza, CMV and Epstein-Barr virus. Linkage disequilibrium might explain the correlated functional status among segregating V segments, but an unknown experimental factor could not be ruled out. A cluster of highly shared sequence variants was judged likely to represent a technical artifact of the sequencing pipeline. A further reported finding was that TCR beta sequences accurately predicted the HLA-A and HLA-B alleles for most subjects in the first cohort. Compared with equally common non-associated chains, HLA-associated TCR beta chains in a later analysis were more clonally expanded and had lower generation probabilities. A few of the identified cytomegalovirus-associated TCR beta chains were confirmed in vitro to be specific for cytomegalovirus antigens. Some IMGT-functional V segments, including TRBV6-2 and TRBV6-3, could not be told apart with the 87-base-pair reads, so those segments were excluded. Broadly in line with IMGT annotations, most TCR beta V segments showed up in productive rearrangements about 90% or about 30% of the time in an earlier analysis of some 590 of the donors. In a later analysis, some 17,000 TCR beta sequences were associated with specific HLA alleles at a false discovery rate of 0.05. The study gave a list of more than 150 TCR beta chains associated with cytomegalovirus. The authors suggested that the approach could potentially be extended to other disease states and immunological phenotypes. In this cohort, only TCR beta chains were sequenced, and detectable features were limited by the absence of alpha or paired-chain data. Because HLA typing was unavailable for some donors at each locus, only the typed subset was used in association tests. Across donors, most TCR sequences were observed very rarely, whereas some public TCRs were present in many individuals. Compared with the roughly 670-donor mean, donors in an Asian-associated ancestry cluster had fewer N-insertions in productive TCRs, according to a later genetic analysis.

The chain was built from TRBV5-1 and TRBJ2-7, with 14 junctional bases fitting TRBD2. The sample taken for sequencing was PBMCs. This receptor was obtained from a man aged 35 to 55 in good health and CMV-seropositive. The bases read TGCGCCAGCACCCAGGGACTAGCGGGGGACGAGCAGTACTTC. This codes for CASTQGLAGDEQYF.